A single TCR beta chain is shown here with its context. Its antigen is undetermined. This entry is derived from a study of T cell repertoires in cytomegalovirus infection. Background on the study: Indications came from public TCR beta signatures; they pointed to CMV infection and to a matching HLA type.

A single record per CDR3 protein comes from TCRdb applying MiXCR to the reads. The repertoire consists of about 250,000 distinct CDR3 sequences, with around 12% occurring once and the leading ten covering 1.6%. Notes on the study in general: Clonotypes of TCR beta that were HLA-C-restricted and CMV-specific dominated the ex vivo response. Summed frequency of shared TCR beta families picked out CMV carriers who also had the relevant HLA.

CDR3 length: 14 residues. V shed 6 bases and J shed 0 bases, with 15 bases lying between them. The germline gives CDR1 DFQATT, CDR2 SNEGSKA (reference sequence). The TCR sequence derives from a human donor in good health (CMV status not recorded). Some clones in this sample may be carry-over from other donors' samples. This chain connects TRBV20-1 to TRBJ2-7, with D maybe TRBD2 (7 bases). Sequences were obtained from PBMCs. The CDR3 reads CSAQEGGTSYEQYF. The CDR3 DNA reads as TGCAGTGCGCAGGAGGGGGGGACCTCCTACGAGCAGTACTTC.